These 2 T cell receptor beta chains share one sample of origin, sequenced in a study of T cell responses to AZD1222 COVID-19 vaccine. The method was immunoSEQ multiplex PCR; TCRdb's version includes in-frame clones alone and lacks a portion of them. Of approximately 100,000 clones detected, 70% to 90% appear once; the ten largest clones hold roughly 10%. This sample comprised peripheral blood, obtained 28 days after the second AZD1222 dose. The source of these receptors is an adult who received the AZD1222 COVID-19 vaccine.

The chain uses TRBV6-5 and TRBJ1-6, with a weak D call TRBD1 (6 bases). Trimming pared 6 bases from V and 6 bases from J, leaving 12 bases between. The CDR3 is 14 amino acids. Per the germline V gene, CDR1 is MNHEY and CDR2 is SVGAGI. CDR3 amino acids: CASRQQGGNSPLHF. CDR3 sequence (DNA): TGTGCCAGCAGACAACAGGGCGGTAATTCACCCCTCCACTTT.

The gene calls are TRBV27 and TRBJ1-1, with 9 nucleotides matching TRBD1. This CDR3 spans 14 amino acids. Germline V gene data show CDR1 as MNHEY and CDR2 as SMNVEV (reference sequence). Losses at the gene ends were 5 bases for V and 7 bases for J; bases not matched to a gene: 8. CDR3 region: CASSLGTGRLEAFF. The CDR3 coding sequence is TGTGCCAGCAGTCTTGGGACAGGGAGGCTTGAAGCTTTCTTT.